These 27 T cell receptor beta chains came from one sample sequenced in a study of blood T cell repertoires in COVID-19. Libraries were prepared by immunoSEQ multiplex PCR; TCRdb keeps only in-frame clonotypes and omits some of them. The sample records roughly 150,000 clones, around 87% being singletons. What was sequenced was peripheral blood. Every receptor here comes from a woman older than 75 with COVID-19, enrolled during active disease.

This chain uses TRBV6-2 or TRBV6-3 with TRBJ2-7, with D maybe TRBD2 (6 bases). The germline V gene encodes CDR1 MNHEY and CDR2 SVGEGT. V lost 3 bases and J 2 bases, leaving 14 bases between the germline ends. The CDR3 covers 15 residues. DNA for the CDR3: TGTGCCAGCAGTTATCGGCGGGAACCTACCTACGAGCAGTACTTC. Its translation: CASSYRREPTYEQYF.

A single count supports this clone. The chain couples TRBV28 to TRBJ2-1; D remains unclear. V dropped 7 bases and J dropped 0 bases, with 10 bases sitting between them. The CDR3 length is 14 residues. Germline V gives CDR1 MDHEN, CDR2 SYDVKM. Here the CDR3 DNA reads TGTGCCAGCACTAAACTAACCTCCTACAATGAGCAGTTCTTC. This sequence encodes CASTKLTSYNEQFF.

This sequence joins TRBV4-1 and TRBJ2-3; D may be TRBD2 (5 bases). The V end lost 0 bases, the J end lost 0 bases, and 10 bases lay between the germline ends. This CDR3 comprises 16 residues. CDR1 is MGHRA and CDR2 is YSYEKL in the germline V gene. The CDR3 DNA sequence: TGCGCCAGCAGCCAAGAAGTAGCGACGAGCACAGATACGCAGTATTTT. This translates into CASSQEVATSTDTQYF.

CDR3 sequence reads: CASTLARENEQFF. The CDR3 region has the DNA TGTGCCAGCACCCTGGCCAGGGAAAATGAGCAGTTCTTC. The chain carries TRBV2 and TRBJ2-1; TRBD1 is a possible D gene (5 bases). The germline gives CDR1 SNHLY, CDR2 FYNNEI. The CDR3 has 13 amino acids. V gave up 7 bases and J gave up 7 bases, with 14 bases separating them.

This chain joins TRBV6-5 and TRBJ2-7, with a possible D match to TRBD2 (6 bases). This CDR3 is 16 amino acids long. Germline CDR1 MNHEY, CDR2 SVGAGI. Trimming cost V 0 bases and J 6 bases, with 18 bases left between them. The CDR3 DNA reads TGTGCCAGCAGTTACTCATTACCGGGACTCCAAAGCGAGCAGTACTTC. Translated: CASSYSLPGLQSEQYF.

This chain uses TRBV6-2 or TRBV6-3 with TRBJ2-7; 12 nucleotides match TRBD2. The germline gives CDR1 MNHEY, CDR2 SVGEGT. This CDR3 contains 17 residues. The junction had 10 bases not matched to a gene; V was cut back by 5 bases and J by 2 bases. CDR3 sequence reads: CASSHWTSGTPPYEQYF. CDR3 coding DNA: TGTGCCAGCAGTCACTGGACTAGCGGGACCCCTCCCTACGAGCAGTACTTC.

The chain recombines TRBV3-1 (or the pseudogene TRBV3-2) with TRBJ1-2; 7 positions agree with TRBD1. The CDR3 is 15 amino acids. V was pared by 1 base and J by 4 bases, with 6 bases of the junction left unmatched. The germline gives CDR1 LGHDT, CDR2 YNNKEL (reference sequence). CDR3 nucleotide sequence: TGTGCCAGCAGCCAAGGAGGGGGCGCGGGCTATGGCTACACCTTC. This sequence encodes CASSQGGGAGYGYTF.

This clone was recorded a few times. The chain uses TRBV27 and TRBJ1-5; 7 nucleotides align to TRBD1. V dropped 5 bases and J dropped 4; count of bases not matched to a gene: 5. The CDR3 spans 14 residues. CDR1 is MNHEY and CDR2 is SMNVEV in the germline V gene (reference sequence). CDR3 in amino acids: CASSGGQQNQPQHF. DNA for the CDR3: TGTGCCAGCAGTGGGGGACAGCAAAATCAGCCCCAGCATTTT.

V and J are TRBV7-2 and TRBJ2-1, with TRBD2 matching over 8 bases. This CDR3 region has 17 residues. V was clipped by 1 base and J by 6 bases; unmatched bases: 11. Looked up from germline, CDR1 is SGHTA and CDR2 is FQGNSA. CDR3 sequence: CASSLVSGAGGPNEQFF. CDR3 DNA sequence: TGTGCCAGCAGCTTAGTTTCGGGGGCGGGAGGACCCAATGAGCAGTTCTTC. Filled out from reference TRBV7-2 and TRBJ2-1, the complete variable domain reads GAGVSQSPSNKVTEKGKDVELRCDPISGHTALYWYRQSLGQGLEFLIYFQGNSAPDKSGLPSDRFSAERTGGSVSTLTIQRTQQEDSAVYLCASSLVSGAGGPNEQFFGPGTRLTVL.

The rearrangement joins TRBV18 to TRBJ2-7; 8 nucleotides match TRBD1. CDR3 length: 15 residues. Germline V gives CDR1 KGHSH, CDR2 LQKENI. V gave up 5 bases and J gave up 6 bases; unmatched junction bases: 12. The CDR3: CASSTGTGFSPEQYF. The CDR3 region has the DNA TGTGCCAGCTCAACCGGGACAGGCTTTTCTCCCGAGCAGTACTTC.

The V gene is TRBV15, the J gene TRBJ1-1; D uncertain. CDR1 and CDR2 from the germline V gene are LNHNV and YYDKDF (reference sequence). Trimming stripped 3 bases from V and 1 base from J, with 9 bases between. This CDR3 region has 14 residues. Written as DNA, the CDR3 is TGTGCCACCAGCAGCGGGAGTTGGAACACTGAAGCTTTCTTT. Its protein is CATSSGSWNTEAFF.

The chain employs TRBV14 and TRBJ2-3; D remains ambiguous. Trimming removed 1 base at V and 5 bases at J, with 7 bases between. Germline-derived CDR1 and CDR2 are SGHDN and FVKESK. CDR3 size: 13 residues. The CDR3 nucleotides read TGTGCCAGCAGCCAAGGGTCGAGAGATACGCAGTATTTT. Its protein is CASSQGSRDTQYF.

The chain links TRBV27 to TRBJ1-1; D gene ambiguous. Trimming shortened V by 5 bases and J by 0 bases, and 16 bases separated the two germline ends. This CDR3 spans 16 amino acids. Per the germline V gene, CDR1 is MNHEY and CDR2 is SMNVEV (reference sequence). The CDR3 coding sequence is TGTGCCAGCAGTCCGCGGGCCTCTGGGATGAACACTGAAGCTTTCTTT. It encodes CASSPRASGMNTEAFF.

V is TRBV28 and J is TRBJ1-5, with a possible D match to TRBD1 (6 bases). The length of the CDR3 is 16 residues. Deletions cut 6 bases from V and 6 bases from J, with 21 bases between. Per germline, CDR1 MDHEN and CDR2 SYDVKM. The CDR3 is CASSTPKAGAGQPQHF. CDR3 DNA: TGTGCCAGCAGCACTCCCAAAGCGGGGGCGGGTCAGCCCCAGCATTTT.

The V and J genes are TRBV3-1 (or the pseudogene TRBV3-2) and TRBJ2-7, with D possibly matching TRBD1 (5 bases). This CDR3 has 15 amino acids. V shed 1 base and J shed 0 bases, with 10 bases lying between them. Germline CDR1 is LGHDT and CDR2 is YNNKEL (reference sequence). CDR3 sequence (DNA): TGTGCCAGCAGCCAAGGACAGTCCCACTCCTACGAGCAGTACTTC. Protein sequence: CASSQGQSHSYEQYF.

The rearrangement uses TRBV11-1 and TRBJ2-1; D is undetermined. The CDR3 sequence is 11 residues long. Trimming removed 5 bases at V and 6 bases at J, with 5 bases between. The V gene's germline CDR1 is SGHAT and CDR2 FQDESV (reference sequence). CDR3: CASSHINEQFF. The CDR3 DNA is TGTGCCAGCAGCCACATCAATGAGCAGTTCTTC.

V usage is TRBV19 and J usage is TRBJ1-6; D uncertain. The CDR3 runs 16 residues. V was pared by 3 bases and J by 0 bases, with 9 bases between. Germline CDR1 and CDR2: LNHDA and SQIVND (reference sequence). The CDR3 spells CASSIYRSSYNSPLHF. The CDR3 DNA follows: TGTGCCAGTAGTATTTACCGGAGCTCCTATAATTCACCCCTCCACTTT.

The chain combines TRBV6-5 with TRBJ2-5; D is undetermined. The V and J ends lost 6 bases and 3 bases respectively, with 11 bases between them. CDR3 length equals 13 residues. The germline gives CDR1 MNHEY, CDR2 SVGAGI. The CDR3 region has the DNA TGTGCCAGCAGACATATAGCCGAAGAGACCCAGTACTTC. Translation gives CASRHIAEETQYF.

The V gene is TRBV28, the J gene TRBJ1-1; a possible D gene is TRBD1 (5 bases). The CDR3 consists of 17 residues. In germline, CDR1 is MDHEN, CDR2 SYDVKM. Trimming left V 3 bases short and J 0 bases short, with 17 bases between. CDR3 nucleotide sequence: TGTGCCAGCAGTTTCCTTCCTCGACAGACCATGAACACTGAAGCTTTCTTT. Translation: CASSFLPRQTMNTEAFF.

The chain is built from TRBV11-2 and TRBJ2-3; TRBD1 is a possible D gene (5 bases). The length of the CDR3 is 15 residues. The V gene lost 1 base and the J gene lost 0 bases, with 8 bases spanning the gap. Germline V gives CDR1 SGHAT, CDR2 FQNNGV. The chain's CDR3 is CASSLGRVSTDTQYF. The CDR3 DNA reads TGTGCCAGCAGCTTAGGCAGGGTGAGCACAGATACGCAGTATTTT. The full variable domain, in which reference TRBV11-2 and TRBJ2-3 provide the parts outside the CDR3, is EAGVAQSPRYKIIEKRQSVAFWCNPISGHATLYWYQQILGQGPKLLIQFQNNGVVDDSQLPKDRFSAERLKGVDSTLKIQPAKLEDSAVYLCASSLGRVSTDTQYFGPGTRLTVL.

The rearrangement links TRBV5-1 to TRBJ2-5; TRBD1 aligns across 9 bases. The germline V gene encodes CDR1 SGHRS and CDR2 YFSETQ. V shed 0 bases and J 4 bases; nucleotides not matched to a gene: 4. The CDR3 has 15 amino acids. The CDR3 loop is CASSLALTGGETQYF. The CDR3 nucleotides read TGCGCCAGCAGCTTGGCTTTGACAGGGGGAGAGACCCAGTACTTC.

The V call is TRBV2, the J call TRBJ1-4; 9 nucleotides align to TRBD1. Looked up from germline, CDR1 is SNHLY and CDR2 is FYNNEI. Germline trimming cut 7 bases from V and 8 bases from J; bases unmatched to any gene: 11. CDR3 length equals 15 residues. DNA for the CDR3: TGTGCCAGCACCCTATCAGGACAGGGGAGAGAAAAACTGTTTTTT. Its translation is CASTLSGQGREKLFF.

This rearrangement joins TRBV19 to TRBJ1-1, with 10 bases that match TRBD1. Germline V gene data show CDR1 as LNHDA and CDR2 as SQIVND (reference sequence). The CDR3 runs to 14 residues. V was pared by 6 bases and J by 0 bases, with 1 base of the junction left unmatched. In nucleotides, the CDR3 is TGTGCCAGTAGGACAGGGGGCATGAACACTGAAGCTTTCTTT. As protein: CASRTGGMNTEAFF.

The chain couples TRBV19 to TRBJ2-1, with D possibly being TRBD1 (6 bases). Trimming cost V 3 bases and J 7 bases, with 10 bases left between them. The CDR3 consists of 13 residues. Germline CDR1 LNHDA, CDR2 SQIVND (reference sequence). CDR3 region: CASSMLGANEQFF. CDR3 bases: TGTGCCAGTAGTATGTTGGGGGCTAATGAGCAGTTCTTC.

The chain recombines TRBV2 with TRBJ1-6, with 9 bases aligning to TRBD1. V dropped 4 bases and J dropped 7; count of bases not matched to a gene: 2. This CDR3 region has 14 residues. In germline, CDR1 is SNHLY, CDR2 FYNNEI. This chain's CDR3 is CASSGQGENSPLHF. CDR3 coding DNA: TGTGCCAGCAGTGGACAGGGGGAAAATTCACCCCTCCACTTT.

The J gene is TRBJ2-5, the V gene TRBV7-6; 9 positions agree with TRBD1. Germline-derived CDR1 and CDR2 are SGHVS and FNYEAQ. The CDR3 is 16 residues long. J was trimmed by 2 bases and V by 2 bases; bases with no gene match: 6. CDR3 coding DNA: TGTGCCAGCAGCTTAACGGGACAGGGTTCTCAAGAGACCCAGTACTTC. Amino acids: CASSLTGQGSQETQYF.

J is TRBJ1-2 and V is TRBV18; tentative D call: TRBD1 (6 bases). Deletions cut 3 bases from V and 10 bases from J, with 15 bases between. The CDR3 sequence is 13 residues long. The germline gives CDR1 KGHSH, CDR2 LQKENI. The CDR3 region has the DNA TGTGCCAGCTCACCGATACAGGGACGCGACTACACCTTC. It yields the protein CASSPIQGRDYTF.